The clone carrying this TCR beta chain has just one count. Antigen unknown. Healthy individuals who donated bone marrow served as the donors. The sample comes from a study of cytomegalovirus exposure and HLA in healthy donors. Study-wide background: A preliminary data release comprised 80 million to 95 million unique TCRs obtained from HLA-typed donors. Study results and limitations: In a later analysis, V- and J-gene trimming of beta chains associated with a DCLRE1C missense variant, replicated independently.

PCR involved 60 Vbeta and 13 Jbeta primers. Sequencing used immunoSEQ multiplex PCR; TCRdb keeps in-frame clones, though not all of them. The sample carries 80,000 to 100,000 clones, around 68% recorded once. Germline V gene sequence: CDR1 MGHRA, CDR2 YSYEKL. This CDR3 is built from 18 residues. V shed 0 bases and J shed 0 bases, with 12 bases lying between them. This chain connects TRBV4-1 to TRBJ1-6; D possibly corresponds to TRBD1 (5 bases). Sequencing used PBMCs. The TCR sequence derives from a man between 50 and 59 years old in good health and CMV-seronegative. The DNA for the CDR3 is TGCGCCAGCAGCCAAGACCGTGGGGGGGGCTCCTATAATTCACCCCTCCACTTT. Its translation is CASSQDRGGGSYNSPLHF.